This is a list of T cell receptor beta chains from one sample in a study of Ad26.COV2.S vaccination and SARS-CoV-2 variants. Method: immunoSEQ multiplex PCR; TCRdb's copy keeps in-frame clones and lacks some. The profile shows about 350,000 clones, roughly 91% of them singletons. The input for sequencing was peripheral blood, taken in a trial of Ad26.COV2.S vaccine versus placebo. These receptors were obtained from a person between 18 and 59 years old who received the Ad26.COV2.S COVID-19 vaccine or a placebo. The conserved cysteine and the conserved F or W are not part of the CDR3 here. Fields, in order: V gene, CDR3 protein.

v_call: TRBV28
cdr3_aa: ASSITHREYSNQPQH

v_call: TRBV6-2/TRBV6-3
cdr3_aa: ASSAQGSWDYGYT

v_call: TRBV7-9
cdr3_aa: ASRESNTEAF

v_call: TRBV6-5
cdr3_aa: ASRDAFTDTQY

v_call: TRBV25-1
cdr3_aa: ASSAAGEYNEQF

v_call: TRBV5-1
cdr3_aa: ASMASGANVLT

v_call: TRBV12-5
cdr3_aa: ASGLNDRVPTRADTQY

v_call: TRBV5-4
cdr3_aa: ASSGTSGRAGDEQY

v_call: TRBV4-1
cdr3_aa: ASSQVVGGDDLRGYT

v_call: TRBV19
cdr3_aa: ASSTRNTIY

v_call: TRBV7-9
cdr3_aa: ASSFTETEQY

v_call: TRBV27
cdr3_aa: ASSFRGEGTEAF

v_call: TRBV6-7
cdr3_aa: ASSYGDRQQPQH

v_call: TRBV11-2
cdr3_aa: ASSFIQGDNEQF

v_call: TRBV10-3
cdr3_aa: AISLKGNEQF

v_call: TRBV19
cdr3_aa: ASSTDQSGETQY

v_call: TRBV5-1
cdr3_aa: ASSLVAGSYEQY

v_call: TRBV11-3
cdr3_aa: ASIKKMRDTEYPYEQY

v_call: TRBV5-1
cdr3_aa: ASRRQTGNTGELF

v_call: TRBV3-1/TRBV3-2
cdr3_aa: ASSQAGTNEQY

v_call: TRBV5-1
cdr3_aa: ASSLYPGTGSSGYT

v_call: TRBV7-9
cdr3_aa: ASSPQGQAEKLF

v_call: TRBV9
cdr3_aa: ASSGAPKGLAGGHSYNEQF

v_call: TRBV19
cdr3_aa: ASSIAMTADEAF

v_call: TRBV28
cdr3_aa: ASRDRDRNSPLH

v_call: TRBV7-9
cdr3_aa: ASSPRRNRKETQY

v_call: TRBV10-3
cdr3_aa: ATRVNINSNQPQH

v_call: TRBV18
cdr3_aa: ASSGQSNEKLF

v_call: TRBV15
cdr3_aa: ATSRSLAKNIQY

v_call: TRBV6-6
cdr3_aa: ASNPGTGERAEAF

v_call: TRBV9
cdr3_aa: ASSPARSGNYGYT

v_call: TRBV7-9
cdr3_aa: ASSLMGSNTEAF

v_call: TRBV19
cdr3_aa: ASIDGSNQPQH

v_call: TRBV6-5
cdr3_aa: ASRATGYNEQF

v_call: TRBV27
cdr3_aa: ASSFGSDQETQY

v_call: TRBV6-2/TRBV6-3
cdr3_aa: ASSYGGRGPSGANVLT

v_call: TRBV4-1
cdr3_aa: ASSQAGFYGYT

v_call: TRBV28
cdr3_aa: ASIPKVGTGNTIY

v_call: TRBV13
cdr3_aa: ASSLEGGEQY

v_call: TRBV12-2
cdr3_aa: ASRPLPWNEQF